Reported below is one T cell receptor beta chain. The data were taken from a study of blood T cell repertoires in COVID-19. Looking at the study overall: Donors in the United States, Italy and Spain gave samples during acute or convalescent COVID-19. T cells, B-cell-depleted T cells, or PBMCs provided the cDNA or gDNA that served as material.

CDR3 size: 16 residues. The germline CDR1 and CDR2 sequences are MNHEY and SVGAGI. V lost 0 bases, J lost 3 bases, and 5 bases stayed unmatched. In the original workflow: Cell counts per sample came from amplifying reference gene primers. Measured with immunoSEQ multiplex PCR; TCRdb has only the in-frame clones, and not every one. Clone size and V and J calls were adopted from that table, with D and trimming inferred from the DNA. There are approximately 90,000 clones in the sample; approximately 90% occur only once, and around 1.7% lies in the top ten. The specimen sequenced was peripheral blood. The clonotype was recovered from a man in his sixties with acute or convalescent COVID-19. The chain recombines TRBV6-5 with TRBJ1-2; 9 nucleotides align to TRBD1. CDR3 loop: CASSYSATGGDYGYTF. The CDR3 DNA is TGTGCCAGCAGTTACTCGGCGACAGGGGGAGACTATGGCTACACCTTC.